This entry is about one T cell receptor (beta chain). This sample is drawn from a study of blood T cell repertoires in COVID-19. Across the whole study: Spain, Italy and the United States supplied samples that represented acute and convalescent COVID-19.

Per the authors' pipeline: Nucleated cell number was recorded as an estimate derived from reference gene primer amplification. Clones were sequenced by immunoSEQ multiplex PCR, and TCRdb holds only the in-frame ones, with some missing. V, J and clone size derive from that table, while D and trimming were established from the DNA sequence. The sample shows approximately 180,000 clones, about 72% of them seen only once. J lost 2 bases, V lost 2 bases, and 9 bases had no gene match. This CDR3 is built from 16 residues. In germline, CDR1 is SGHAT, CDR2 FQNNGV. Either two negative PCRs, clearance, or symptom resolution qualified Cohort 3 donors as recovered.

The rearrangement uses TRBV11-2 and TRBJ2-7; 7 nucleotides agree with TRBD1. Sequences were obtained from PBMCs or T cells enriched from blood (not recorded which). The sequence was collected from a woman aged 50 to 60 who had recovered from COVID-19. CDR3 bases: TGTGCCAGCAGCTTAAGTTTGACAGGGATGCCCTACGAGCAGTACTTC. Protein product: CASSLSLTGMPYEQYF. Using reference TRBV11-2 and TRBJ2-7 for the parts outside the CDR3, the full variable domain is EAGVAQSPRYKIIEKRQSVAFWCNPISGHATLYWYQQILGQGPKLLIQFQNNGVVDDSQLPKDRFSAERLKGVDSTLKIQPAKLEDSAVYLCASSLSLTGMPYEQYFGPGTRLTVT.